The entry below describes one T cell receptor (beta chain). Its target is unknown. The record originates from a study of shared clonotypes between healthy human individuals. General study points: Enrolling few donors narrowed the genetic and exposure-history diversity that was represented.

The table came from immunoSEQ multiplex PCR; TCRdb's copy has only in-frame clones and leaves some out. The table lists approximately 2.5 million clones, 90% to 95% of them singletons. The CDR3 contains 16 residues. With 3 bases clipped from V and 4 bases from J, the junction kept 9 bases outside the gene matches. Germline V gives CDR1 SGDLS, CDR2 YYNGEE. The specimen sequenced was naive CD4+ T cells from PBMCs. Subset indicated: CD45RA+ positively selected. The receptor comes from a man between 18 and 35 years old in good health. Some clones in this sample may be carry-over from other donors' samples. This chain joins TRBV9 and TRBJ2-3; 9 positions match TRBD2. Here the CDR3 DNA reads TGTGCCAGCAGCGAGACTAGCGGCCCTATCCCAGATACGCAGTATTTT. It encodes CASSETSGPIPDTQYF.